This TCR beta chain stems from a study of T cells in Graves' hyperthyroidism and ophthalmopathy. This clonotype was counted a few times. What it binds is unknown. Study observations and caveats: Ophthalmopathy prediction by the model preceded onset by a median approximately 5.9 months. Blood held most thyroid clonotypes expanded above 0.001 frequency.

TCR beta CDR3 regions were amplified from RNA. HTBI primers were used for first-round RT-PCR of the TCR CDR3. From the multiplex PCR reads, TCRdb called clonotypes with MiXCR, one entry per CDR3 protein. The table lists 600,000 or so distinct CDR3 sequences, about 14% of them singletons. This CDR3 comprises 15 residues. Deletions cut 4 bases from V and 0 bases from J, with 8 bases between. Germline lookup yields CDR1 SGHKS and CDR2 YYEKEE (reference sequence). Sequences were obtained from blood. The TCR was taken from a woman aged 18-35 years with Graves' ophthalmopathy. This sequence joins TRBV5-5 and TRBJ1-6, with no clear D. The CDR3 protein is CASSRSSSYNSPLHF. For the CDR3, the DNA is TGTGCCAGCAGCCGCTCGAGCTCCTATAATTCACCCCTCCACTTT.